Following are 23 T cell receptor beta chains from one sample sequenced in a study of blood T cell repertoires in COVID-19. Some clones are missing from TCRdb's copy, which holds only in-frame ones; the method was immunoSEQ multiplex PCR. The sample lists roughly 280,000 clones, 80% to 95% occurring once. Sequencing was carried out using PBMCs or T cells enriched from blood (not recorded which). These receptors originate from a man in his forties who had been exposed to COVID-19.

The chain carries TRBV14 and TRBJ2-7, with 7 bases matching TRBD1. The V and J ends lost 1 base and 0 bases, in that order; junction bases with no gene match: 3. The germline V gene encodes CDR1 SGHDN and CDR2 FVKESK. The CDR3 covers 15 residues. In DNA form, the CDR3 reads TGTGCCAGCAGCCAAGTCAGGGGGAGCTCCTACGAGCAGTACTTC. This sequence encodes CASSQVRGSSYEQYF.

V gene TRBV7-2 combines with J gene TRBJ1-2; D call uncertain. V was shortened by 5 bases and J by 3 bases, with 13 bases between the two germline ends. Germline CDR1 reads SGHTA; CDR2 reads FQGNSA. This CDR3 is built from 14 residues. The CDR3 here is CASSLDILYYGYTF. The CDR3 DNA sequence: TGTGCCAGCAGCCTCGACATCCTCTACTATGGCTACACCTTC.

This clone was seen just once. This chain joins TRBV28 and TRBJ2-3; weak D call: TRBD2 (5 bases). There are 15 residues in the CDR3. Germline CDR1 reads MDHEN; CDR2 reads SYDVKM. Deletions cut 5 bases from V and 5 bases from J, with 17 bases between. CDR3 amino acids: CASSGEAVAGDTQYF. CDR3 nucleotide sequence: TGTGCCAGCAGTGGGGAAGCGGTCGCTGGAGATACGCAGTATTTT.

The chain links TRBV7-9 to TRBJ2-1; tentatively, D is TRBD1 (5 bases). The CDR3 length is 13 residues. V lost 5 bases to trimming and J lost 4 bases, with 9 bases between them. The germline V gene encodes CDR1 SEHNR and CDR2 FQNEAQ (reference sequence). The CDR3 bases are TGTGCCAGCAGCCACCCAGGGTACAATGAGCAGTTCTTC. Its translation: CASSHPGYNEQFF.

This rearrangement joins TRBV30 to TRBJ1-1, with 7 positions matching TRBD1. This CDR3 has 15 amino acids. The V gene's germline CDR1 is GTSNPN and CDR2 SVGIG (reference sequence). Trimming cost V 3 bases and J 3 bases; bases outside gene matches: 10. DNA for the CDR3: TGTGCCTGGAGCCCGGGGACAGTTGGTTACACTGAAGCTTTCTTT. It codes for CAWSPGTVGYTEAFF.

CDR3: CASSLVDPAGAWSGRVGEQYF. The CDR3 DNA sequence: TGTGCCAGCAGCTTAGTTGATCCAGCGGGAGCTTGGTCCGGTAGGGTGGGGGAGCAGTACTTC. The V call is TRBV7-8, the J call TRBJ2-7, with 8 bases fitting TRBD2. After removal of 1 base from V and 7 bases from J, the junction contained 27 bases not matched to a gene. The germline CDR1 and CDR2 sequences are SGHVS and FQNEAQ. CDR3 length: 21 residues.

Only one count was recorded for this clone. The chain combines TRBV30 with TRBJ2-1, with TRBD1 matching 7 bases. V lost 2 bases and J lost 3; bases outside the gene matches: 7. The CDR3 is made up of 15 amino acids. CDR1 and CDR2 (germline): GTSNPN, SVGIG (reference sequence). CDR3 sequence reads: CAWSRGGAGYNEQFF. CDR3 sequence (DNA): TGTGCCTGGAGTCGAGGGGGCGCCGGCTACAATGAGCAGTTCTTC.

This clone was seen once. This rearrangement joins TRBV6-5 to TRBJ2-7, with TRBD2 matching 7 bases. Germline CDR1 MNHEY, CDR2 SVGAGI. V was pared by 1 base and J by 2 bases, with 5 bases of the junction left unmatched. This CDR3 comprises 15 residues. The CDR3, as DNA: TGTGCCAGCAGTTACTGGGACTACTATACCTACGAGCAGTACTTC. Protein product: CASSYWDYYTYEQYF.

The rearrangement uses TRBV19 and TRBJ2-2, with 7 positions matching TRBD1. The CDR3 is 15 amino acids. CDR1 is LNHDA and CDR2 is SQIVND in the germline V gene (reference sequence). V lost 4 bases and J lost 0; bases outside the gene matches: 2. Here the CDR3 reads CASSRGTANTGELFF. The CDR3, as DNA: TGTGCCAGTAGTAGAGGGACAGCGAACACCGGGGAGCTGTTTTTT.

This chain's CDR3 is CASQGQGDPQDTQYF. The CDR3 nucleotides read TGTGCCAGTCAGGGGCAGGGGGATCCTCAGGATACGCAGTATTTT. The gene calls are TRBV19 and TRBJ2-3; 7 positions match TRBD1. Germline-derived CDR1 and CDR2 are LNHDA and SQIVND (reference sequence). The junction had 14 bases not matched to a gene; V was cut back by 8 bases and J by 6 bases. CDR3 length: 15 amino acids.

The chain combines TRBV2 with TRBJ2-5, with D perhaps matching TRBD1 (6 bases). The V and J ends lost 5 bases and 5 bases respectively, with 15 bases between them. Germline assignment: CDR1 SNHLY and CDR2 FYNNEI. The length of the CDR3 is 14 residues. CDR3 protein: CASSLQGSVETQYF. The CDR3 DNA reads TGTGCCAGCAGTCTACAGGGTTCTGTGGAGACCCAGTACTTC.

This clone was detected only once. The chain combines TRBV6-2 or TRBV6-3 with TRBJ1-2; tentative D call: TRBD1 (6 bases). This CDR3 contains 14 residues. Per the germline V gene, CDR1 is MNHEY and CDR2 is SVGEGT. Trimming took 6 bases from V and 0 from J, leaving 11 bases between them. The CDR3 loop is CASSDRSANYGYTF. CDR3 nucleotides: TGTGCCAGCAGCGACAGGTCCGCTAACTATGGCTACACCTTC.

The CDR3 bases are TGTGCCAGCAGTGAGGACAGGGCAACTAATGAAAAACTGTTTTTT. This encodes CASSEDRATNEKLFF. This chain joins TRBV6-2 or TRBV6-3 and TRBJ1-4; 8 bases align to TRBD1. With 5 bases clipped from V and 0 bases from J, the junction kept 2 bases outside the gene matches. Germline V gives CDR1 MNHEY, CDR2 SVGEGT. The CDR3 sequence is 15 residues long.

The V gene is TRBV19, the J gene TRBJ1-1, with D possibly being TRBD1 (5 bases). The V and J ends lost 5 bases and 5 bases respectively, with 24 bases between them. The CDR3 sequence is 17 residues long. The germline gives CDR1 LNHDA, CDR2 SQIVND (reference sequence). The CDR3 DNA is TGTGCCAGTAGTTATTTAATCTCTGCGGGGACCTCTACTGAAGCTTTCTTT. It codes for CASSYLISAGTSTEAFF. Full variable domain (outside the CDR3, taken from reference TRBV19 and TRBJ1-1): DGGITQSPKYLFRKEGQNVTLSCEQNLNHDAMYWYRQDPGQGLRLIYYSQIVNDFQKGDIAEGYSVSREKKESFPLTVTSAQKNPTAFYLCASSYLISAGTSTEAFFGQGTRLTVV.

The V and J genes are TRBV9 and TRBJ2-2, with 7 bases that match TRBD2. Germline loops: CDR1 SGDLS, CDR2 YYNGEE. There are 15 residues in the CDR3. V dropped 4 bases and J dropped 5; count of bases not matched to a gene: 8. The chain's CDR3 is CASSPGREETGELFF. The CDR3 nucleotides are TGTGCCAGCAGCCCGGGGAGGGAGGAGACCGGGGAGCTGTTTTTT.

The sample holds one count of this clone. The V and J genes are TRBV30 and TRBJ1-1, with 11 nucleotides matching TRBD1. Trimming removed 2 bases from V and 1 base from J; junction bases left unmatched: 12. Germline V gene lookup returns CDR1 GTSNPN and CDR2 SVGIG (reference sequence). The CDR3 runs 18 residues. This CDR3 is CAWSRWGQGEVRNTEAFF. CDR3 nucleotides: TGTGCCTGGAGTAGGTGGGGACAGGGGGAAGTGAGGAACACTGAAGCTTTCTTT.

This chain uses TRBV7-9 with TRBJ2-1, with TRBD2 matching 8 bases. The J segment lost 0 bases and the V segment lost 4 bases, leaving 8 bases of the junction unmatched. Germline CDR1 and CDR2: SEHNR and FQNEAQ (reference sequence). The CDR3 runs to 17 residues. The CDR3 DNA reads as TGTGCCAGCAGCTCTCCACTCGGGAGGGCCTCCTACAATGAGCAGTTCTTC. Amino acid sequence: CASSSPLGRASYNEQFF.

The chain carries TRBV19 and TRBJ2-1; 8 bases align to TRBD2. Germline V gene lookup returns CDR1 LNHDA and CDR2 SQIVND (reference sequence). CDR3 length: 14 residues. The ends lost 9 bases at V and 0 bases at J; junction bases unmatched: 4. The CDR3 sequence: CASGGGISYNEQFF. The DNA for the CDR3 is TGTGCCAGCGGCGGGGGGATCTCCTACAATGAGCAGTTCTTC.

This clone was observed once. The chain links TRBV5-1 to TRBJ1-4; 8 nucleotides match TRBD1. The V segment lost 3 bases and the J segment 4 bases; nucleotides outside the gene matches: 2. The CDR3 runs 14 residues. Germline values: CDR1 SGHRS, CDR2 YFSETQ. The DNA of the CDR3 is TGCGCCAGCAGCTCCGGACAGGGTAATGAAAAACTGTTTTTT. Its translation is CASSSGQGNEKLFF. The complete variable domain, with remaining parts taken from reference TRBV5-1 and TRBJ1-4, reads KAGVTQTPRYLIKTRGQQVTLSCSPISGHRSVSWYQQTPGQGLQFLFEYFSETQRNKGNFPGRFSGRQFSNSRSEMNVSTLELGDSALYLCASSSGQGNEKLFFGSGTQLSVL.

The chain combines TRBV19 with TRBJ1-5; the D gene is possibly TRBD1 (5 bases). V lost 3 bases to trimming and J lost 2 bases, with 11 bases between them. The CDR3 is made up of 15 amino acids. Germline V gene lookup returns CDR1 LNHDA and CDR2 SQIVND (reference sequence). The CDR3 is CASSIGGGGNQPQHF. CDR3 nucleotide sequence: TGTGCCAGTAGTATCGGGGGTGGCGGCAATCAGCCCCAGCATTTT.

The chain uses TRBV4-3 and TRBJ2-5; D gene ambiguous. Trimming left V 0 bases short and J 0 bases short, with 2 bases between. CDR1 LGHNA and CDR2 YSLEER come from the germline V gene. CDR3 length: 13 residues. CDR3 loop: CASSQDNQETQYF. In DNA, the CDR3 is TGCGCCAGCAGCCAAGACAACCAAGAGACCCAGTACTTC.

J is TRBJ2-1 and V is TRBV3-1 (or the pseudogene TRBV3-2); 11 bases line up with TRBD2. The CDR3 consists of 16 residues. Germline V gives CDR1 LGHDT, CDR2 YNNKEL (reference sequence). The trim removed 0 bases at V and 15 bases at J, leaving 13 bases unmatched. CDR3 DNA: TGTGCCAGCAGCCAAGATCCGGGACTAGCGGACCCTAGTCGGTTCTTC. It translates to CASSQDPGLADPSRFF.

V is TRBV5-1 and J is TRBJ2-3, with 8 nucleotides matching TRBD2. CDR1 SGHRS and CDR2 YFSETQ come from the germline V gene. The V and J ends lost 4 bases and 2 bases, in that order; junction bases with no gene match: 6. The CDR3 is 15 residues long. CDR3 coding DNA: TGCGCCAGCAGCGCCACTAGCGGCCCCACAGATACGCAGTATTTT. It yields the protein CASSATSGPTDTQYF.